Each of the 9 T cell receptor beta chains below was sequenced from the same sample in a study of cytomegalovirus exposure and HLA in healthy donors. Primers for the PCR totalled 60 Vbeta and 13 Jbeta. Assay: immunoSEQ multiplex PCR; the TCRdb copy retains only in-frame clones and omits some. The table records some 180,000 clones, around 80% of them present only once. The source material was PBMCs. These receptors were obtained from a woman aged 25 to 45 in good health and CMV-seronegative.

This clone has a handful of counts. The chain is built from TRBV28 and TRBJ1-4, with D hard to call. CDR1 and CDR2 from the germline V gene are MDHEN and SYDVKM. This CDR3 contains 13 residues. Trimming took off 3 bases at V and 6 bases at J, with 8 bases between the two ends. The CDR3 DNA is TGTGCCAGCAGTTTTCAAACGGATGAAAAACTGTTTTTT. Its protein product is CASSFQTDEKLFF.

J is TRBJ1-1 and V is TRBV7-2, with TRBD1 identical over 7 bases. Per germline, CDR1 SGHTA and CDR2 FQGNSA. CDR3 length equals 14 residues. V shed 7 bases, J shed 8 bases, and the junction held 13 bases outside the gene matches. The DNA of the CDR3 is TGTGCCAGCATCCGAACCTTGGACAGGAGGGAAGCTTTCTTT. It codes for CASIRTLDRREAFF.

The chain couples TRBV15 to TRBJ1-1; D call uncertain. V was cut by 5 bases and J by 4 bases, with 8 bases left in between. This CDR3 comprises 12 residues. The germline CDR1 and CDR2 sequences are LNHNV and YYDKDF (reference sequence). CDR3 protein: CATSLFGTEAFF. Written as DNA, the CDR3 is TGTGCCACCAGCCTTTTCGGCACTGAAGCTTTCTTT. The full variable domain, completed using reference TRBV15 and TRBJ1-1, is DAMVIQNPRYQVTQFGKPVTLSCSQTLNHNVMYWYQQKSSQAPKLLFHYYDKDFNNEADTPDNFQSRRPNTSFCFLDIRSPGLGDTAMYLCATSLFGTEAFFGQGTRLTVV.

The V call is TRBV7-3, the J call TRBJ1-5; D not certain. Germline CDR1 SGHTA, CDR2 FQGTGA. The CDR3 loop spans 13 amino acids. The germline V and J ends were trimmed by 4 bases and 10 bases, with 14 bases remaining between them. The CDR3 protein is CASSYRPGSPQHF. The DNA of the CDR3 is TGTGCCAGCAGCTACCGACCGGGAAGCCCCCAGCATTTT.

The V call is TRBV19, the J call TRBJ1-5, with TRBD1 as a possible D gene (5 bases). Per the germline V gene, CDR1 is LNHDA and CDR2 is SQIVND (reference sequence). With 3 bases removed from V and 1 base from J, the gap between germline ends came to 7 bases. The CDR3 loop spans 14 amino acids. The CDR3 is CASSIGGSNQPQHF. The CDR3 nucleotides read TGTGCCAGTAGTATTGGGGGGAGCAATCAGCCCCAGCATTTT. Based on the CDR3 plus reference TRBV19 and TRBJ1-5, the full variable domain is DGGITQSPKYLFRKEGQNVTLSCEQNLNHDAMYWYRQDPGQGLRLIYYSQIVNDFQKGDIAEGYSVSREKKESFPLTVTSAQKNPTAFYLCASSIGGSNQPQHFGDGTRLSIL.

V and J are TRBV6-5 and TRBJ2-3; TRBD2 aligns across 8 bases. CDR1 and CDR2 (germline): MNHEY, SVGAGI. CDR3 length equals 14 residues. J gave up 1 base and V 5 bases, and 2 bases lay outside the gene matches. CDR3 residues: CASSSSGGTDTQYF. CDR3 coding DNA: TGTGCCAGCAGTAGTAGCGGGGGCACAGATACGCAGTATTTT.

CDR3 nucleotides: TGCAGCGTCCGGGACAGGAGCTACGAGCAGTACTTC. This encodes CSVRDRSYEQYF. This chain links TRBV29-1 with TRBJ2-7; 8 bases are a match to TRBD1. Germline loops: CDR1 SQVTM, CDR2 ANQGSEA. After removal of 6 bases from V and 3 bases from J, the junction contained 4 bases not matched to a gene. This CDR3 region has 12 residues.

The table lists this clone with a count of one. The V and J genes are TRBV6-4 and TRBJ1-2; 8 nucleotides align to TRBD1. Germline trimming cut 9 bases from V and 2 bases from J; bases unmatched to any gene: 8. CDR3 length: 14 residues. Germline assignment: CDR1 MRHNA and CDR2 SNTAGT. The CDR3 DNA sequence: TGTGCCAGGAGGACAGGGAATACCAACTATGGCTACACCTTC. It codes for CARRTGNTNYGYTF.

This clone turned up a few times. As DNA, the CDR3 is TGTGCCAGCAGCCCCGTCGGGGTACTGAACACTGAAGCTTTCTTT. Its protein is CASSPVGVLNTEAFF. The chain employs TRBV5-6 and TRBJ1-1, with no clear D. The CDR3 is 15 amino acids. The V gene lost 4 bases and the J gene lost 0 bases, with 13 bases spanning the gap. The germline V gene encodes CDR1 SGHDT and CDR2 YYEEEE.